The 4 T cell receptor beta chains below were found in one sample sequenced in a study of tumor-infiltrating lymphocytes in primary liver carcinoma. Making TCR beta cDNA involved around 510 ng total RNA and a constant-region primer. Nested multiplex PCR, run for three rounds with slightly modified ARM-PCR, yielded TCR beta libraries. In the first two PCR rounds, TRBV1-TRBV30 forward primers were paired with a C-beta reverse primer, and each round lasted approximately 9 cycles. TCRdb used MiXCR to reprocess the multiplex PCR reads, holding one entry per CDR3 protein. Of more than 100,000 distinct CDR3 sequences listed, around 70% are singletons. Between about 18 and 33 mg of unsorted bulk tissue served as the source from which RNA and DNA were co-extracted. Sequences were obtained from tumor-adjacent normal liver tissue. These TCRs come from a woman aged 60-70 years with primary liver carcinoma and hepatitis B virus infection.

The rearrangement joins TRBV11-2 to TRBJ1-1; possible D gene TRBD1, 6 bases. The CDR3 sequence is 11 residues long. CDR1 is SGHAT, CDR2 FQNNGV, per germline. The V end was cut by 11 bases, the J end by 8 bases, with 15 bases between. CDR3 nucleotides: TGTGCCGGCAACCCCGGGACAGAAGCTTTCTTT. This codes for CAGNPGTEAFF. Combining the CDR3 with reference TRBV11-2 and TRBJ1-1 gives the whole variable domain EAGVAQSPRYKIIEKRQSVAFWCNPISGHATLYWYQQILGQGPKLLIQFQNNGVVDDSQLPKDRFSAERLKGVDSTLKIQPAKLEDSAVYLCAGNPGTEAFFGQGTRLTVV.

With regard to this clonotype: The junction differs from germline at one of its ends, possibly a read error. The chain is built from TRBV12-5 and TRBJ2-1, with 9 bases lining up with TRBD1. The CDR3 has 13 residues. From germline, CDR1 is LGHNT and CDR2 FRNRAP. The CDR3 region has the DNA TGTGTTAGTGGTTTGGACAGGGGCTATGACCAGTTCTTC. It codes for CVSGLDRGYDQFF.

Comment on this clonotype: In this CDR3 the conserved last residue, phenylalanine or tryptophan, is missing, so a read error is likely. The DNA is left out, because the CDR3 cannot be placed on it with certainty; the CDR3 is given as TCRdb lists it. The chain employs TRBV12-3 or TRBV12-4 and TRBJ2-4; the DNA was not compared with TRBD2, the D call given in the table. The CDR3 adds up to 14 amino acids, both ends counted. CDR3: CASSSGRAKNIQYL.

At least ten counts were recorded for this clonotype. The CDR3 region has the DNA TGTGCCAGCAGAATAGGGGGTGATCTCTATGGCTACACCTTC. Translated, it gives CASRIGGDLYGYTF. The rearrangement uses TRBV28 and TRBJ1-2, with D possibly matching TRBD1 (6 bases). Trimming stripped 6 bases from V and 4 bases from J, with 15 bases between. Per the germline V gene, CDR1 is MDHEN and CDR2 is SYDVKM. The CDR3 has 14 amino acids.